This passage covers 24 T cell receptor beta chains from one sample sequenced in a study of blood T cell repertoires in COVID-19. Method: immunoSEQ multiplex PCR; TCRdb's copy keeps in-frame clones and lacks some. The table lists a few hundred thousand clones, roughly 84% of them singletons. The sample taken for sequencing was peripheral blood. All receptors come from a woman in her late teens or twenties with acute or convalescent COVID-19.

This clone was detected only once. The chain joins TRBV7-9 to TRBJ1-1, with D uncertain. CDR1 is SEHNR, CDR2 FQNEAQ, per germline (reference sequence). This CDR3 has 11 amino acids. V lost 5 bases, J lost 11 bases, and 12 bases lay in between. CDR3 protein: CASSPGPGAFF. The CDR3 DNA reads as TGTGCCAGCAGCCCCGGCCCGGGGGCTTTCTTT.

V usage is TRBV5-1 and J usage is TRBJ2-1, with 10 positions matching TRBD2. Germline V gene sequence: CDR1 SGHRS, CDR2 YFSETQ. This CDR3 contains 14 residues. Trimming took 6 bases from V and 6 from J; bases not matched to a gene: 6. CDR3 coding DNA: TGCGCCAGCAAGCGGGAGGGCTTAGGCAATGAGCAGTTCTTC. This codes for CASKREGLGNEQFF.

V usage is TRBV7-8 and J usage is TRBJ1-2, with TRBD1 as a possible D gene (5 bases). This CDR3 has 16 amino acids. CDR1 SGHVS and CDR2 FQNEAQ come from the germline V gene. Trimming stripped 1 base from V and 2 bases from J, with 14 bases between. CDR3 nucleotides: TGTGCCAGCAGCTTAGTAGGGGCCGCAGGGAACTATGGCTACACCTTC. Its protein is CASSLVGAAGNYGYTF.

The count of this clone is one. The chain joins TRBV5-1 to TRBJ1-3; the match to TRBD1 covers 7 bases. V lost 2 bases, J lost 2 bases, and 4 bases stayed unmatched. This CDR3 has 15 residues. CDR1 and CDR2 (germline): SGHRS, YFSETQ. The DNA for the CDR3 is TGCGCCAGCAGCTTTGAGGGGGCGGCTGGAAACACCATATATTTT. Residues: CASSFEGAAGNTIYF.

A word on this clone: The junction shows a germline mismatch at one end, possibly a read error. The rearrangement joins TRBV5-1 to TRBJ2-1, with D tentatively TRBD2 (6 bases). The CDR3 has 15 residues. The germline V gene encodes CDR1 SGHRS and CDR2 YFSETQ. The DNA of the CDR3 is TGCGCCAGCACCTTGGGAGGTGGCTCCTACAATGAGCAGTTCTTC. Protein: CASTLGGGSYNEQFF.

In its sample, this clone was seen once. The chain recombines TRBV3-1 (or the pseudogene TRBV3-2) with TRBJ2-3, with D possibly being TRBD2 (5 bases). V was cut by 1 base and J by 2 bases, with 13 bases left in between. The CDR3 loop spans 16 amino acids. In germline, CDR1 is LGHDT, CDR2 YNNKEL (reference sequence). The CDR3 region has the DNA TGTGCCAGCAGCCAAGGATCTAGCTACTCCACAGATACGCAGTATTTT. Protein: CASSQGSSYSTDTQYF.

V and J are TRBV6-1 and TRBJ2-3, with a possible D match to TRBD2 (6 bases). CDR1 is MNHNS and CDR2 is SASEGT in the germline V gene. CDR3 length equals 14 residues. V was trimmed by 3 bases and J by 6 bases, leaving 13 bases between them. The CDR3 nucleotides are TGTGCCAGCAGTGAGACTAGTATTTTGGATACGCAGTATTTT. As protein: CASSETSILDTQYF.

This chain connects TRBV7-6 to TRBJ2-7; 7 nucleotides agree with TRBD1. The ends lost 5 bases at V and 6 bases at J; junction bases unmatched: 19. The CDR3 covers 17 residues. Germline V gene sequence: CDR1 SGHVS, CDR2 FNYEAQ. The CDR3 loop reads CASSPQGSGTARVEQYF. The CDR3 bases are TGTGCCAGCAGCCCCCAAGGGTCAGGGACAGCGAGGGTCGAGCAGTACTTC.

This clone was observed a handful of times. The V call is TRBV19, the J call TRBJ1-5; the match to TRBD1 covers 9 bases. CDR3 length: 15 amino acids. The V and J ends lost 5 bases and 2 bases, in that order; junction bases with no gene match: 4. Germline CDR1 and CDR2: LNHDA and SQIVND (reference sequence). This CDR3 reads CASSSRQGGNQPQHF. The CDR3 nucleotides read TGTGCCAGTAGTTCTCGACAGGGGGGCAATCAGCCCCAGCATTTT.

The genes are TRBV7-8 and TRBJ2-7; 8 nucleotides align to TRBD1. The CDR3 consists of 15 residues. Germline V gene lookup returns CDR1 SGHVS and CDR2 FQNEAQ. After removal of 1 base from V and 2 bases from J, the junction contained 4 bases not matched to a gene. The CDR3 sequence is CASSLGTGIAYEQYF. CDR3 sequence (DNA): TGTGCCAGCAGCTTAGGGACAGGGATCGCCTACGAGCAGTACTTC.

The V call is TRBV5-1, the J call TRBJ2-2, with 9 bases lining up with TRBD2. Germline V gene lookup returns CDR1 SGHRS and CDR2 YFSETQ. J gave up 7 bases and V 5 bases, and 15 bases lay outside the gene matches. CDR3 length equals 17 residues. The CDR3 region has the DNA TGCGCCAGCAGTACCTGGGCGGGAGGGCCCTCGAGCGGGGAGCTGTTTTTT. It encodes CASSTWAGGPSSGELFF.

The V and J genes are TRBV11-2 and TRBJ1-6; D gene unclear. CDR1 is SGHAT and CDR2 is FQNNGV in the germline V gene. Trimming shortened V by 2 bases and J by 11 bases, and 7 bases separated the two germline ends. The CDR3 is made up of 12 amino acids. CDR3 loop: CASSLRFAPLHF. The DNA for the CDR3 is TGTGCCAGCAGCTTACGTTTTGCACCCCTCCACTTT.

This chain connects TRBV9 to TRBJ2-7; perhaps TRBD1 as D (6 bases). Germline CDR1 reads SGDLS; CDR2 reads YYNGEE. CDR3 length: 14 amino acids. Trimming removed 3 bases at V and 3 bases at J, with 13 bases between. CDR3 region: CASSADSTGYEQYF. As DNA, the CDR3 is TGTGCCAGCAGCGCGGACAGCACCGGCTACGAGCAGTACTTC.

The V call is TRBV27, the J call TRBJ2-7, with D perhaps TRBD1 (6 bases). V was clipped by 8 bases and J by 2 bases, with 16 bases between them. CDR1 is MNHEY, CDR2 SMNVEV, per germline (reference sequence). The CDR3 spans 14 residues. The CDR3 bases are TGTGCCAGCGCCCCTGAAAGGGGGACCTACGAGCAGTACTTC. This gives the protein CASAPERGTYEQYF.

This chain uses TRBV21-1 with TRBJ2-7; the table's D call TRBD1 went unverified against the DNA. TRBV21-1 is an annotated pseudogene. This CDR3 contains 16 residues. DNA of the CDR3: TGTGCCAGCAGCAAAGAGGAGCCGGGACAGGTCTCCGAGCAGTACTTC. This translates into CASSKEEPGQVSEQYF.

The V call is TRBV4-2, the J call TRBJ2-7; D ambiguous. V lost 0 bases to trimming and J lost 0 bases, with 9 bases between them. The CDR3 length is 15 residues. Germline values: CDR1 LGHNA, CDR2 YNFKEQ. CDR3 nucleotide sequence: TGTGCCAGCAGCCAAGATTCACAGTTCTCCTACGAGCAGTACTTC. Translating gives CASSQDSQFSYEQYF.

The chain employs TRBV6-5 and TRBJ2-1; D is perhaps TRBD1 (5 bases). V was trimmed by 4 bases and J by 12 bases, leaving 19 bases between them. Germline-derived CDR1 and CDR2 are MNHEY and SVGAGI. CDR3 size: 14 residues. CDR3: CASSFSIWGERQFF. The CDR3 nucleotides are TGTGCCAGCAGTTTCTCGATTTGGGGCGAACGGCAGTTCTTC.

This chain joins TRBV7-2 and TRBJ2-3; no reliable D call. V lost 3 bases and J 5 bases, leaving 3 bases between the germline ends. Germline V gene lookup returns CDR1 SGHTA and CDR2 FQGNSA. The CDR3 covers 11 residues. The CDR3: CASSFIDTQYF. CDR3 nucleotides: TGTGCCAGCAGCTTTATAGATACGCAGTATTTT.

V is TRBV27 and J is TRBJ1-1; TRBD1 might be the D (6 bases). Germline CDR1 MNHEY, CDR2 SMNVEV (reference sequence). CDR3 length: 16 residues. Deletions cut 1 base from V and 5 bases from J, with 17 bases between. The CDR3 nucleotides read TGTGCCAGCAGTTTATGGGTAGGACCCCAGGGGACTGAAGCTTTCTTT. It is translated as CASSLWVGPQGTEAFF.

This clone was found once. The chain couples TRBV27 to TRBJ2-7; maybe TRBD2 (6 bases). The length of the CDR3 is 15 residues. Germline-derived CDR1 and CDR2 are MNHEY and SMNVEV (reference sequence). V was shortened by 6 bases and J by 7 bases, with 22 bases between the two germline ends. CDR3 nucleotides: TGTGCCAGCAGATCACACCCCACTAGCTCTCGGGAGCAGTACTTC. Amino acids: CASRSHPTSSREQYF.

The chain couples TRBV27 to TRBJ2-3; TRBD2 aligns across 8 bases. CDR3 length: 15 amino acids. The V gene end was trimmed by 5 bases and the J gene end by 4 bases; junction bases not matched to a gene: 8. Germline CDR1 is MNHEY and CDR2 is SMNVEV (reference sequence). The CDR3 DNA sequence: TGTGCCAGCAGTCCAGCGGGAGAGACCGCAGATACGCAGTATTTT. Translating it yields CASSPAGETADTQYF.

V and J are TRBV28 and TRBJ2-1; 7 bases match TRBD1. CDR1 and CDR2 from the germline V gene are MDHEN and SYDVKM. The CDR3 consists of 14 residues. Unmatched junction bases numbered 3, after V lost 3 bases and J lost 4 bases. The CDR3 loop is CASSFYRGYNEQFF. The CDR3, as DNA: TGTGCCAGCAGTTTCTACAGGGGTTACAATGAGCAGTTCTTC.

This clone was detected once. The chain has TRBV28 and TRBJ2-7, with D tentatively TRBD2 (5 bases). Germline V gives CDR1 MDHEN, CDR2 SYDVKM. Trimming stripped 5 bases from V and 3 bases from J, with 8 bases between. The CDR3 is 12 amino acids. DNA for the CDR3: TGTGCCAGCAGTCTAGCTCACTACGAGCAGTACTTC. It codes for CASSLAHYEQYF.

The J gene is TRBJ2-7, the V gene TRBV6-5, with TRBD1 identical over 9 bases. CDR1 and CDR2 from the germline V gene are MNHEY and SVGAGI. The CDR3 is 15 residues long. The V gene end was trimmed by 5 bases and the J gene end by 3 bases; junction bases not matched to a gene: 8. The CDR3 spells CASSPSPGQGYEQYF. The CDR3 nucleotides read TGTGCCAGCAGTCCAAGCCCGGGACAGGGCTACGAGCAGTACTTC.